This entry lists 5 T cell receptor beta chains sequenced from one sample in a study of CD8 T cells in ankylosing spondylitis. Broader study findings: Ankylosing spondylitis blood appeared to be characterized by a TCR beta motif of under 10 highly homologous variants.

Their antigens are not known. Each CDR3 protein is one row after TCRdb ran MiXCR on the 5' RACE reads. The sample shows more than 600,000 distinct CDR3 sequences, about 20% of them seen only once. The specimen sequenced was blood, either unsorted or a sorted T cell fraction (not recorded which). The origin of the receptors is a male donor with ankylosing spondylitis.

This clonotype was observed at least ten times. The J gene is TRBJ2-5, the V gene TRBV24-1; 9 bases map to TRBD2. Looked up from germline, CDR1 is KGHDR and CDR2 is SFDVKD. This CDR3 contains 16 residues. V was pared by 7 bases and J by 5 bases, with 13 bases of the junction left unmatched. The chain's CDR3 is CATSDGPREGFETQYF. Written as DNA, the CDR3 is TGTGCCACCAGCGATGGTCCGCGGGAGGGCTTTGAGACCCAGTACTTC.

This clonotype has a handful of counts. The chain uses TRBV5-1 and TRBJ2-6; D may match TRBD1 or TRBD2 (5 bases each). Germline assignment: CDR1 SGHRS and CDR2 YFSETQ. The ends were cut back, 0 bases at V and 3 bases at J, with 10 bases in the middle. The CDR3 has 16 amino acids. The DNA of the CDR3 is TGCGCCAGCAGCTTGGACGGGGCAAGTGGGGCCAACGTCCTGACTTTC. Protein sequence: CASSLDGASGANVLTF.

This chain joins TRBV28 and TRBJ2-3; 7 bases are shared with TRBD2. The CDR3 is 15 residues long. The germline gives CDR1 MDHEN, CDR2 SYDVKM. V lost 2 bases and J lost 8; bases outside the gene matches: 10. DNA of the CDR3: TGTGCCAGCAGTTTAGGCGGGAGTCGGGACCCTACGCAGTATTTT. Translating it yields CASSLGGSRDPTQYF.

The chain links TRBV5-6 to TRBJ1-3; D is unclear. The CDR3 is 15 residues long. V was cut by 1 base and J by 0 bases, with 8 bases left in between. CDR1 is SGHDT, CDR2 YYEEEE, per germline. CDR3: CASSLFGSSGNTIYF. The CDR3 DNA follows: TGTGCCAGCAGCTTGTTCGGCAGCTCTGGAAACACCATATATTTT.

This clonotype was counted a few times. The rearrangement joins TRBV3-1 to TRBJ2-2; the D gene is possibly TRBD1 (6 bases). Germline lookup yields CDR1 LGHDT and CDR2 YNNKEL (reference sequence). The CDR3 loop spans 16 amino acids. With 0 bases removed from V and 4 bases from J, the gap between germline ends came to 12 bases. The DNA for the CDR3 is TGTGCCAGCAGCCAAGACCTGATACAGGGCACCGGGGAGCTGTTTTTT. Its protein product is CASSQDLIQGTGELFF. The variable domain in full, with the rest retrieved from reference TRBV3-1 and TRBJ2-2, is DTAVSQTPKYLVTQMGNDKSIKCEQNLGHDTMYWYKQDSKKFLKIMFSYNNKELIINETVPNRFSPKSPDKAHLNLHINSLELGDSAVYFCASSQDLIQGTGELFFGEGSRLTVL.